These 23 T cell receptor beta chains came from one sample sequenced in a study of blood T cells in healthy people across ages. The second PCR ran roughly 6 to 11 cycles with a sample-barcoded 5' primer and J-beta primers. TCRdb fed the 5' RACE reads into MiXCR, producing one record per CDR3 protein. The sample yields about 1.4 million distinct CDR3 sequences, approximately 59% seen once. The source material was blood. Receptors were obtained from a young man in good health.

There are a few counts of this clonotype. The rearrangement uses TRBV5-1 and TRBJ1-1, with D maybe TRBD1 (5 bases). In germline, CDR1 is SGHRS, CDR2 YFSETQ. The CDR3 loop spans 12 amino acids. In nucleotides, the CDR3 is TGCGCTACCAGCTCGGGGGGCACTGAAGCTTTCTTT. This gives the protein CATSSGGTEAFF. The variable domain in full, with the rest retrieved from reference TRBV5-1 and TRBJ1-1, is KAGVTQTPRYLIKTRGQQVTLSCSPISGHRSVSWYQQTPGQGLQFLFEYFSETQRNKGNFPGRFSGRQFSNSRSEMNVSTLELGDSALYLCATSSGGTEAFFGQGTRLTVV.

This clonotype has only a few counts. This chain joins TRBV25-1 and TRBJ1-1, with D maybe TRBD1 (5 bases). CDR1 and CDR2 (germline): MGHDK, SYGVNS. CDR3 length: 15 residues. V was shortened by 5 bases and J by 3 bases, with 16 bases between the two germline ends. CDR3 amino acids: CASSKGQGAYTEAFF. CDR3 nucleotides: TGTGCCAGCAGTAAGGGCCAGGGAGCCTACACTGAAGCTTTCTTT.

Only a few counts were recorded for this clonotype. This CDR3 reads CASTPGLASDTQYF. CDR3 in DNA: TGTGCCAGCACCCCGGGACTAGCCTCAGATACGCAGTATTTT. The chain links TRBV12-3 or TRBV12-4 to TRBJ2-3, with 9 bases identical to TRBD2. Unmatched junction bases numbered 6, after V lost 7 bases and J lost 4 bases. The CDR3 consists of 14 residues.

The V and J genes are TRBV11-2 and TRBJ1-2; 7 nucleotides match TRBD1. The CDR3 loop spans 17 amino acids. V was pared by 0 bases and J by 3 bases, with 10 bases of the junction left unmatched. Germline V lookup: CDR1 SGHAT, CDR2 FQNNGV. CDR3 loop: CASSLDSPQGEHYGYTF. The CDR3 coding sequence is TGTGCCAGCAGCTTAGATTCCCCCCAGGGGGAGCACTATGGCTACACCTTC.

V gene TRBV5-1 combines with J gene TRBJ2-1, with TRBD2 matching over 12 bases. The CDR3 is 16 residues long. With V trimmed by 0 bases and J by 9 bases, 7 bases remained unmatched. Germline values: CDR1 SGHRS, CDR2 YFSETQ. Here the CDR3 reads CASSLAPSGRAAEQFF. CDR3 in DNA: TGCGCCAGCAGCTTGGCCCCTAGCGGGAGGGCCGCTGAGCAGTTCTTC.

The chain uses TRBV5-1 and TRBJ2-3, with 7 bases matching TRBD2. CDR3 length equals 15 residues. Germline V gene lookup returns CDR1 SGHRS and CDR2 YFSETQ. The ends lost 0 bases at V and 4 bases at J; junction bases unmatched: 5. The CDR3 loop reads CASSLVAGESDTQYF. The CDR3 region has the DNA TGCGCCAGCAGCTTGGTTGCGGGAGAGTCAGATACGCAGTATTTT.

For the CDR3, the DNA is TGCGCCAGCAGCCAACTCGGGGGGCCGGCTGATACGCAGTATTTT. Translation: CASSQLGGPADTQYF. The rearrangement links TRBV4-1 to TRBJ2-3, with D perhaps TRBD2 (7 bases). CDR1 and CDR2 (germline): MGHRA, YSYEKL. The CDR3 loop spans 15 amino acids. V was pared by 2 bases and J by 6 bases, with 15 bases between.

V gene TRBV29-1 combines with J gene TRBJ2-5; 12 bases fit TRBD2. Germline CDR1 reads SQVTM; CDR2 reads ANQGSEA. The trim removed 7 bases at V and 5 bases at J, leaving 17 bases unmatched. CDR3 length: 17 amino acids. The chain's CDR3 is CSAQLIWTSGKGETQYF. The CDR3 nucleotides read TGCAGCGCCCAGCTCATTTGGACTAGCGGGAAGGGGGAGACCCAGTACTTC.

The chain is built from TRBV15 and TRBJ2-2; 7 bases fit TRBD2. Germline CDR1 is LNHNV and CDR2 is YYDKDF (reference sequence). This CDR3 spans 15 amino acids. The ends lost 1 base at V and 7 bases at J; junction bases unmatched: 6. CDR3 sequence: CATSRVGGSGGELFF. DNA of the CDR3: TGTGCCACCAGCAGAGTGGGCGGGAGCGGCGGGGAGCTGTTTTTT. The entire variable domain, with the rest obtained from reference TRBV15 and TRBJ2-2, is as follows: DAMVIQNPRYQVTQFGKPVTLSCSQTLNHNVMYWYQQKSSQAPKLLFHYYDKDFNNEADTPDNFQSRRPNTSFCFLDIRSPGLGDTAMYLCATSRVGGSGGELFFGEGSRLTVL.

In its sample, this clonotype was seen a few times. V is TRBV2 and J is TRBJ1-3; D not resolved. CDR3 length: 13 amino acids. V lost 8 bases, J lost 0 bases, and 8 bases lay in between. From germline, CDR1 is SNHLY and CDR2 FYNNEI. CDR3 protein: CASELSSGNTIYF. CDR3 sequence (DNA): TGTGCCAGCGAACTGAGCTCTGGAAACACCATATATTTT.

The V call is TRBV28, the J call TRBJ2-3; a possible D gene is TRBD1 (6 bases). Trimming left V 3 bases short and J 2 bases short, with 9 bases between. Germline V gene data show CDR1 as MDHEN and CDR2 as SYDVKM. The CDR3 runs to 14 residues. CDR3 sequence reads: CASSFTGNTDTQYF. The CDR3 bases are TGTGCCAGCAGTTTTACAGGGAACACAGATACGCAGTATTTT.

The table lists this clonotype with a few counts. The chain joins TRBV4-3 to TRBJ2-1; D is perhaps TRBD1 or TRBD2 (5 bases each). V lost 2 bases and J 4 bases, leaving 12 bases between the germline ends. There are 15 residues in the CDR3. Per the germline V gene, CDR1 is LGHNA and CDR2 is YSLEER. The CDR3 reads CASSQLGTAYNEQFF. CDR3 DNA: TGCGCCAGCAGCCAACTCGGGACGGCATACAATGAGCAGTTCTTC.

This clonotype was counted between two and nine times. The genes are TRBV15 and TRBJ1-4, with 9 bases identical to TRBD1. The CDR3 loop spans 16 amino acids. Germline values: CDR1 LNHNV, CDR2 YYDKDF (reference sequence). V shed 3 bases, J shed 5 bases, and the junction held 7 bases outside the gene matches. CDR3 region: CATSSLQGALNEKLFF. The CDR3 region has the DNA TGTGCCACCAGCAGTCTACAGGGGGCCTTGAATGAAAAACTGTTTTTT. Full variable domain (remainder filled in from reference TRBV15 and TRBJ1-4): DAMVIQNPRYQVTQFGKPVTLSCSQTLNHNVMYWYQQKSSQAPKLLFHYYDKDFNNEADTPDNFQSRRPNTSFCFLDIRSPGLGDTAMYLCATSSLQGALNEKLFFGSGTQLSVL.

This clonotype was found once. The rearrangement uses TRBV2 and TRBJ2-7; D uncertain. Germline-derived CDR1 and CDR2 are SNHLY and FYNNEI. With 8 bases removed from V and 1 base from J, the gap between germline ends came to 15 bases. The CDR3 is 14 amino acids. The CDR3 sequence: CASWQRFVSYEQYF. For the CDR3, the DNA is TGTGCCAGCTGGCAAAGGTTTGTTTCCTACGAGCAGTACTTC.

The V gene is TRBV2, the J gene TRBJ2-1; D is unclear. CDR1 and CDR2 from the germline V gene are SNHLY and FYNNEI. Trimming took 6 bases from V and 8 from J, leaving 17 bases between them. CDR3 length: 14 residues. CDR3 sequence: CASRWGSVYDEQFF. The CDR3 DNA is TGTGCCAGCAGGTGGGGATCTGTGTACGATGAGCAGTTCTTC.

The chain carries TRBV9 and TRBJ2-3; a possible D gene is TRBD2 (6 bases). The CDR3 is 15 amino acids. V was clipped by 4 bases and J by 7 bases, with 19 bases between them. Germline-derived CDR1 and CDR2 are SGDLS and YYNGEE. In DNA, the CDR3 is TGTGCCAGCAGCTCCCGCGTGGGGGGTTTGAATACGCAGTATTTT. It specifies CASSSRVGGLNTQYF.

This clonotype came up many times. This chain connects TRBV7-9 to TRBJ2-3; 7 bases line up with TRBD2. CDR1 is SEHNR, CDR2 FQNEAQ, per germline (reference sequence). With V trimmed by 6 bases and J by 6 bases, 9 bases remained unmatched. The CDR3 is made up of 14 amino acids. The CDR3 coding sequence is TGTGCCAGCAGTCCCGGACTAGAGGTTGATACGCAGTATTTT. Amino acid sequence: CASSPGLEVDTQYF.

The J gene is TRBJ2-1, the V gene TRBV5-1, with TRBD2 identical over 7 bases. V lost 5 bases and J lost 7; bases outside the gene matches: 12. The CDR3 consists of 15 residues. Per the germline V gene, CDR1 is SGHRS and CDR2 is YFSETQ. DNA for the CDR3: TGCGCCAGCAGGGTGCCGGGGGGTTCCGGGAATGAGCAGTTCTTC. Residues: CASRVPGGSGNEQFF.

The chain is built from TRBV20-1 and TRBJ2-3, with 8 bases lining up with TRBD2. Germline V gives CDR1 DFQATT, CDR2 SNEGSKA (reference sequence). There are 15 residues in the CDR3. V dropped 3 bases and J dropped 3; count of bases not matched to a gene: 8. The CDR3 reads CSARRRSGSTDTQYF. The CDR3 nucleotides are TGCAGTGCTAGGCGGCGGAGCGGGAGTACAGATACGCAGTATTTT.

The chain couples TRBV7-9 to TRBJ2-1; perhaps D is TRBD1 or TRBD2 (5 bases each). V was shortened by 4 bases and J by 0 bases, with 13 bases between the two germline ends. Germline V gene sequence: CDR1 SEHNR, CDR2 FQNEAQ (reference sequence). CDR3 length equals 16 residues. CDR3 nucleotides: TGTGCCAGCAGCTCGATCCGGGGCAGCTCCTACAATGAGCAGTTCTTC. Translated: CASSSIRGSSYNEQFF.

CDR3 loop: CASSLEQGANMAKNIQYF. CDR3 DNA: TGCGCCAGCAGCTTGGAACAGGGGGCGAATATGGCCAAAAACATTCAGTACTTC. This chain connects TRBV5-1 to TRBJ2-4; 9 bases match TRBD1. Germline lookup yields CDR1 SGHRS and CDR2 YFSETQ. J gave up 1 base and V 0 bases, and 8 bases lay outside the gene matches. The CDR3 covers 18 residues.

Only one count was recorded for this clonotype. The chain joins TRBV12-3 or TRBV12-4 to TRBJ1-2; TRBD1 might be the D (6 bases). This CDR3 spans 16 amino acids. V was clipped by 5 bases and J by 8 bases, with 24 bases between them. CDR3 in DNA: TGTGCCAGCAGTCACACCTCTGCAATACAGGGAAAGGGCTACACCTTC. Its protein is CASSHTSAIQGKGYTF.

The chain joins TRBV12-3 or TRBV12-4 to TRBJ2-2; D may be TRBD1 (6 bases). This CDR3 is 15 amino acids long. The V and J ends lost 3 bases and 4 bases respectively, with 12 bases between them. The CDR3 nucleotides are TGTGCCAGCAGTTTGGTGACAGGAGCCACCGGGGAGCTGTTTTTT. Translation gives CASSLVTGATGELFF.